Listed below are T cell receptor beta chains from one sample, sequenced in a study of shared clonotypes between healthy human individuals. Profiling relied on immunoSEQ multiplex PCR, and the TCRdb table lists in-frame clones only, not all of them. This sample has some 2,100,000 clones, with approximately 96% found just once. The source material was naive CD4+ T cells sorted from blood. These receptors were obtained from a man aged 18-30 years in good health. The CDR3 runs from the conserved cysteine through the conserved F or W. D genes are given only for firm matches.

DNA	CDR3	D	V	J	length
TGCGCCAGCAGCCGCGGTGGACTAGGGGACAATGAGCAGTTCTTC	CASSRGGLGDNEQFF	TRBD2	TRBV4-3	TRBJ2-1	15
TGTGCCAGCAGTTCCGGGACGGTGGTGAGCTACACCTTC	CASSSGTVVSYTF	.	TRBV6-5	TRBJ1-2	13
TGTGCCAGCAGCTTGCGGGACAGGGATTACAATGAGCAGTTCTTC	CASSLRDRDYNEQFF	TRBD1	TRBV5-8	TRBJ2-1	15
TGTGCCAGCAGCGTAGGGACAGGGACATTGAACACCGGGGAGCTGTTTTTT	CASSVGTGTLNTGELFF	TRBD1	TRBV9	TRBJ2-2	17
TGTGCCAGCAGCTTGGACAGTTCGACCTATGGCTACACCTTC	CASSLDSSTYGYTF	.	TRBV5-6	TRBJ1-2	14
TGTGCCAGCAGCAATAACGGACTAGCGGGAATCTACGAGCAGTACTTC	CASSNNGLAGIYEQYF	TRBD2	TRBV14	TRBJ2-7	16
TGTGCCAGCAGCCCCTCAAGCTCCTACGAGCAGTACTTC	CASSPSSSYEQYF	.	TRBV28	TRBJ2-7	13
TGTGCCAGCAAATTCCAGGTGGGAGAGACCCAGTACTTC	CASKFQVGETQYF	.	TRBV27	TRBJ2-5	13
TGTGCCTGGAGTGGAGACAGGGGGAATCAGCCCCAGCATTTT	CAWSGDRGNQPQHF	TRBD1	TRBV30	TRBJ1-5	14
TGCGCCAGCAGCCAAGTACAGGGGAGGGAAGAGACCCAGTACTTC	CASSQVQGREETQYF	.	TRBV4-1	TRBJ2-5	15
TGTGCCAGCAGCACCCTAGCGGGTACAGATACGCAGTATTTT	CASSTLAGTDTQYF	TRBD2	TRBV7-3	TRBJ2-3	14
TGTGCCAGCAGCTCCCGACAGGGGGTGCTGTTTTTT	CASSSRQGVLFF	TRBD1	TRBV7-3	TRBJ2-2	12
TGTGCCTGGAGTGTTTCAGTTTATGGCTACACCTTC	CAWSVSVYGYTF	.	TRBV30	TRBJ1-2	12
TGCGCCAGCTCAGGGGTCTCCGGGGCCAACGTCCTGACTTTC	CASSGVSGANVLTF	.	TRBV5-1	TRBJ2-6	14
TGTGCCAGCAGCTTACGCGCAGACACAGATACGCAGTATTTT	CASSLRADTDTQYF	.	TRBV7-2	TRBJ2-3	14